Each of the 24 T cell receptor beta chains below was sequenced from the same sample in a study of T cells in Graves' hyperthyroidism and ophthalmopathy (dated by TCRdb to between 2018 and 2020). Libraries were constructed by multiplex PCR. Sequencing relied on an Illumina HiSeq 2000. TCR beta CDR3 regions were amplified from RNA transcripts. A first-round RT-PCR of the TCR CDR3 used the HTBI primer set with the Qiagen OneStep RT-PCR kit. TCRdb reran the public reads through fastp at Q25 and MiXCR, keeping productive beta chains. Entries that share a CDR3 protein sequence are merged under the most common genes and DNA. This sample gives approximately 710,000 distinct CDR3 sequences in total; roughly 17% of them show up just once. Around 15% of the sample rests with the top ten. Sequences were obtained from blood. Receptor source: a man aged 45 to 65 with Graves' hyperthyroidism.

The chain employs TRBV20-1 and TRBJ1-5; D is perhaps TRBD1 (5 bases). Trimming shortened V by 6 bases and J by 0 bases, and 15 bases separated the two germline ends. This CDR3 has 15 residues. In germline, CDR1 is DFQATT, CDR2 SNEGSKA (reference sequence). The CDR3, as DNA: TGCAGTGCCAGGACACTACAAAATAGCAATCAGCCCCAGCATTTT. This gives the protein CSARTLQNSNQPQHF.

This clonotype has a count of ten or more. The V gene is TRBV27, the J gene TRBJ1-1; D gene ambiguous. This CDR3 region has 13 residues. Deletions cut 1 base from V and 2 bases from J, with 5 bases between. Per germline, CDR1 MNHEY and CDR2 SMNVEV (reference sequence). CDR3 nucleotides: TGTGCCAGCAGTTTATATCTCAACACTGAAGCTTTCTTT. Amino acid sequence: CASSLYLNTEAFF.

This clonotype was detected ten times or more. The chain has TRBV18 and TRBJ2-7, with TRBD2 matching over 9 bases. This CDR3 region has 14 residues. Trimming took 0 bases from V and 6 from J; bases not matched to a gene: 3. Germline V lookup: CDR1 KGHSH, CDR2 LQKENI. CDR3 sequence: CASSPPGLASEQYF. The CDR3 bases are TGTGCCAGCTCACCACCGGGACTAGCTAGCGAGCAGTACTTC.

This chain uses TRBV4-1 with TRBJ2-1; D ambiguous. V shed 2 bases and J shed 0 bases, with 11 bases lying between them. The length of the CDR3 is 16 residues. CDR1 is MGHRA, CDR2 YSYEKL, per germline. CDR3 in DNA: TGCGCCAGCAGCCAATATCGGAGAACCTCCTACAATGAGCAGTTCTTC. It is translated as CASSQYRRTSYNEQFF.

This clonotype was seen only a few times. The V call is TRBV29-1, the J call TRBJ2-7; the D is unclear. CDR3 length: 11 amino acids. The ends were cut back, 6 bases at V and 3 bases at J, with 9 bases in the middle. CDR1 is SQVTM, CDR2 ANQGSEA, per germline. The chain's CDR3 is CSVGNLYEQYF. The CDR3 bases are TGCAGCGTCGGAAATCTCTACGAGCAGTACTTC.

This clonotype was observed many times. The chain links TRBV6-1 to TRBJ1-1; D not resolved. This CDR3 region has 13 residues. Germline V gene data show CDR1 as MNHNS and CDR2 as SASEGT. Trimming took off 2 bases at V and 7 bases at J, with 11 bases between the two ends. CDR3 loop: CASSELEGFEAFF. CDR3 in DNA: TGTGCCAGCAGTGAATTAGAAGGTTTTGAAGCTTTCTTT.

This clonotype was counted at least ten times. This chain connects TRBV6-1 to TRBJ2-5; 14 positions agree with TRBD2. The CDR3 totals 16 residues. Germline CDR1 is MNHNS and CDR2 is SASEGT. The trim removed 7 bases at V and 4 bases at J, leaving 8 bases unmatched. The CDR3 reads CASIRGTSGRAETQYF. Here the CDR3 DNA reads TGTGCCAGCATTAGGGGGACTAGCGGGAGAGCAGAGACCCAGTACTTC.

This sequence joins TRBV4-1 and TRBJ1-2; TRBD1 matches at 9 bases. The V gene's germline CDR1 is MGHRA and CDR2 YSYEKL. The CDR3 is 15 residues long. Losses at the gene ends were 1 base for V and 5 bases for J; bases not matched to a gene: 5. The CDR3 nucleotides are TGCGCCAGCAGCCAAGGGGACAGGGTCGGGTATGGCTACACCTTC. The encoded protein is CASSQGDRVGYGYTF.

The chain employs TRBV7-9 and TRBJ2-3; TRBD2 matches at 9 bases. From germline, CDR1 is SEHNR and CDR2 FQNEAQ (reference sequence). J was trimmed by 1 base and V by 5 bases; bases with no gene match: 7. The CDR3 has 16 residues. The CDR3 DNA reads TGTGCCAGCAGCCCGACTAGCGGCCTAGGCACAGATACGCAGTATTTT. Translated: CASSPTSGLGTDTQYF.

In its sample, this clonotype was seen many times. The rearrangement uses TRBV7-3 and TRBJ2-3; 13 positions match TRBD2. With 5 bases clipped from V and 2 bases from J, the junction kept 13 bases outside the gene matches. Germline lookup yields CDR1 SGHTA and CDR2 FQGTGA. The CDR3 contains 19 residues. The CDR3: CASSPIGLAGVVYTDTQYF. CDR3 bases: TGTGCCAGCAGCCCCATTGGACTAGCGGGAGTGGTTTACACAGATACGCAGTATTTT. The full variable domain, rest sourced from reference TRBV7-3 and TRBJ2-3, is GAGVSQTPSNKVTEKGKYVELRCDPISGHTALYWYRQSLGQGPEFLIYFQGTGAADDSGLPNDRFFAVRPEGSVSTLKIQRTERGDSAVYLCASSPIGLAGVVYTDTQYFGPGTRLTVL.

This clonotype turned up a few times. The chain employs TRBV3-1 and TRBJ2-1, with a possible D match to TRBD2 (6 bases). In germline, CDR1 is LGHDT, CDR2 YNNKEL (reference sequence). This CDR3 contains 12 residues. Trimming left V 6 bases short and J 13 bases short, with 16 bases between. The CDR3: CASRDNPGTQFF. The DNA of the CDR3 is TGTGCCAGCAGGGATAATCCCGGGACTCAGTTCTTC.

The CDR3 bases are TGTGCCAGCAGCCGACTCCGGGACAGCGCGAACACCGGGGAGCTGTTTTTT. This sequence encodes CASSRLRDSANTGELFF. V and J are TRBV7-2 and TRBJ2-2, with 7 bases lining up with TRBD1. Unmatched junction bases numbered 9, after V lost 5 bases and J lost 0 bases. Germline assignment: CDR1 SGHTA and CDR2 FQGNSA. This CDR3 has 17 amino acids.

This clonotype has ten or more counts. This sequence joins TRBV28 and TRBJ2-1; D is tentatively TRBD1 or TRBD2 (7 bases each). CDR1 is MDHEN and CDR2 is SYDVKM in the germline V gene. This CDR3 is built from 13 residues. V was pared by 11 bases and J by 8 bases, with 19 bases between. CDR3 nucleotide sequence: TGTGCCGGGTCAGGGGGAGGGGAGGATGAGCAGTTCTTC. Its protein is CAGSGGGEDEQFF.

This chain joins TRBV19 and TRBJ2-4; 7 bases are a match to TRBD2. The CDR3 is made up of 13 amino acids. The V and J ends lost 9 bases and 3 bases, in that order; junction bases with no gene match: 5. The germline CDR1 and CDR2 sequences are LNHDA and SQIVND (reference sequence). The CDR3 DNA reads TGTGCCAGGGCGGCGGGAGTCAAAAACATTCAGTACTTC. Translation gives CARAAGVKNIQYF.

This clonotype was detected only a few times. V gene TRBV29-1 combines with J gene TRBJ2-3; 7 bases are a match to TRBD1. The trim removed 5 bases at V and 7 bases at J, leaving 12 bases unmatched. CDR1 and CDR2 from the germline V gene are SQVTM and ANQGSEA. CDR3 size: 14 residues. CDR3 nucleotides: TGCAGCGTTAACGACAGGGCACTCTCAAATACGCAGTATTTT. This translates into CSVNDRALSNTQYF.

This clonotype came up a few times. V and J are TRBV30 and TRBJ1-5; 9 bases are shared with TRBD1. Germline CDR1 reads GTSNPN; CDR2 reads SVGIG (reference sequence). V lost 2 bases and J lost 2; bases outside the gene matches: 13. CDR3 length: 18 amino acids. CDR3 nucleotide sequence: TGTGCCTGGAGTCGTGACAGGGGGAAGCTATTGGGCAATCAGCCCCAGCATTTT. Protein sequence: CAWSRDRGKLLGNQPQHF.

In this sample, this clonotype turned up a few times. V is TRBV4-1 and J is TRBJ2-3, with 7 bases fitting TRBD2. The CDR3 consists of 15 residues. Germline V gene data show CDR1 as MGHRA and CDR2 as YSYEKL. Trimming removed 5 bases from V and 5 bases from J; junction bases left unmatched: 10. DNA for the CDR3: TGCGCCAGCAGCTCGATCGGGAGGCAGAAAGATACGCAGTATTTT. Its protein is CASSSIGRQKDTQYF.

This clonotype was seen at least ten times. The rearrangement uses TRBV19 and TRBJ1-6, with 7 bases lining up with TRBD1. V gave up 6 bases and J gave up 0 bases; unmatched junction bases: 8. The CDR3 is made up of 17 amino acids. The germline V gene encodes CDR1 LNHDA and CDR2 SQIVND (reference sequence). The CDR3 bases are TGTGCCAGTAGCTCCGGACAGGCGAGCTCCTATAATTCACCCCTCCACTTT. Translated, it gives CASSSGQASSYNSPLHF.

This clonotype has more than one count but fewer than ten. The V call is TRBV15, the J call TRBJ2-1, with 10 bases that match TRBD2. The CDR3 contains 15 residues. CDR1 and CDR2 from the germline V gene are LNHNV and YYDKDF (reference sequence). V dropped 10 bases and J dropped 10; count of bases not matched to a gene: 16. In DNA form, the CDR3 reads TGTGCCATTGCGATTACCGGGACTAGCGTAAGCGAGCAGTTCTTC. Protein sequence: CAIAITGTSVSEQFF.

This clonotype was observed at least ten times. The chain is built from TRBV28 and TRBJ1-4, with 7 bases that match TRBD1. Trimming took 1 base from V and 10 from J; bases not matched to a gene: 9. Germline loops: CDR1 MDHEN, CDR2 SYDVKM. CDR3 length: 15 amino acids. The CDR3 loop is CASSLLAGGGVKLFF. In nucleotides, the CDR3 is TGTGCCAGCAGTTTATTGGCAGGGGGGGGTGTAAAACTGTTTTTT.

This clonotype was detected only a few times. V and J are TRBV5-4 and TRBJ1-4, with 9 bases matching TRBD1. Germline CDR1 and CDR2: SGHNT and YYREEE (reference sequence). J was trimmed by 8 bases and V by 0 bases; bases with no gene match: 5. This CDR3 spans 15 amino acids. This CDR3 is CASSLDRGRGEKLFF. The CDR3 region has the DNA TGTGCCAGCAGCTTGGACAGGGGGCGCGGGGAAAAACTGTTTTTT.

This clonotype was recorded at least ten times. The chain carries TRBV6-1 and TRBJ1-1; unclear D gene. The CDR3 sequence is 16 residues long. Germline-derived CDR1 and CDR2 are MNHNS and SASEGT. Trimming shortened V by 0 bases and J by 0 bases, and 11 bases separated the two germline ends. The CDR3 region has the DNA TGTGCCAGCAGTGAAGCGATAGGGAATGTGAACACTGAAGCTTTCTTT. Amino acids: CASSEAIGNVNTEAFF.

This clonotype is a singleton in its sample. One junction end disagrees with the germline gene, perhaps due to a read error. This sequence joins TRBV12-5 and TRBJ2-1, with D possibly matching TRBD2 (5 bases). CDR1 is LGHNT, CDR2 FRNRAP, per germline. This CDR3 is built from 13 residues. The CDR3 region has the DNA TGTGCGAGTGGTTCCAGGAGGAACAATGAGCAGTTCTTC. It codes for CASGSRRNNEQFF.

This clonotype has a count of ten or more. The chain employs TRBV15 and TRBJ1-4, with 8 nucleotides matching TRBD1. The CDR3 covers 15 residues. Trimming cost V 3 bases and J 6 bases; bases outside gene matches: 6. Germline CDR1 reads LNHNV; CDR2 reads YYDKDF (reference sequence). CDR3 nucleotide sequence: TGTGCCACCAGCAGGGCCGGACAGGGTTATGAAAAACTGTTTTTT. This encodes CATSRAGQGYEKLFF.